This T cell receptor (beta chain) was observed in a study of CXCR3-negative and CXCR3-positive naive CD8 T cells. Findings and limits, study-wide: Higher TRB CDR3 hydrophobicity marked CXCR3-positive naive cells relative to CXCR3-negative naive cells.

Via 5' RACE with UMI labels, TRB cDNA libraries were prepared. TCRdb re-called the 5' RACE reads; one entry per CDR3 protein, DNA not given. The repertoire table contains nearly 90,000 distinct CDR3 sequences. As concerns this clonotype: Its antigen is still unknown.

This CDR3 contains 12 residues. CDR1 and CDR2 (germline): MNHEY, SMNVEV (reference sequence). Triplicate sorting captured roughly 300,000 cells each from every CD8+ T cell subset. This TCR was recovered from a human donor in good health. Some clones in this sample may be carry-over from other donors' samples. The chain joins TRBV27 to TRBJ2-1. The material sequenced was naive CXCR3+ CD8+ T cells from blood. Regarding subset: CD45RO-CCR7+CD27+CD95- naive CD8+ T cells expressing CXCR3 (TNR3+). Here the CDR3 reads CATYSGLNEQFF.